This T cell receptor beta chain was sequenced in a study of T cell repertoires in cytomegalovirus infection. About the study: Selected CMV epitopes included recently identified HLA-C-restricted ones as well as well-studied HLA-B-restricted ones. Public TCR beta signature analysis indicated the presence of both CMV infection and matching HLA type. Findings of the study overall: The study identified carriers of CMV plus the relevant HLA from cumulative public TCR beta family frequency. Ex vivo, HLA-C-restricted CMV-specific TCR beta clonotypes prevailed over the rest of the response.

The germline V gene encodes CDR1 SQVTM and CDR2 ANQGSEA. V was pared by 4 bases and J by 6 bases, with 8 bases between. The CDR3 sequence is 11 residues long. TCRdb analysed the reads with MiXCR anew, one entry per CDR3 protein. The sample consists of roughly 860,000 distinct CDR3 sequences, 32% of them appearing once. With regard to this clonotype: Its antigen is undetermined.

This receptor was taken from a human donor in good health (CMV status not recorded). Some clones in this sample may be carry-over from other donors' samples. This material consisted of cultured CD8+ T cells from PBMCs, taken from culture after CMV antigen stimulation. V and J are TRBV29-1 and TRBJ2-3, with D hard to call. CDR3 loop: CSVALEDTQYF. CDR3 bases: TGCAGCGTTGCCCTAGAGGATACGCAGTATTTT.